The TCR beta chain under discussion was sequenced for a study of cytomegalovirus exposure and HLA in healthy donors. About the research overall: An earlier analysis found around 100 million unique TCR beta sequences from 150 million to 200 million T cells.

Study outcomes and limitations: While the bulk of TCR sequences proved rare, some public TCRs turned up in many donors. Some segments of the V type, notably TRBV6-2 and TRBV6-3, were excluded as indistinguishable.

Worth noting for this clone: Its antigen is undetermined.

CDR3 length: 14 residues. The germline gives CDR1 SGHVS, CDR2 FNYEAQ. The germline V and J ends were trimmed by 1 base and 5 bases, with 11 bases remaining between them. A multiplex PCR was run with 60 Vbeta primers and 13 Jbeta primers. Authors' processing steps: Counted up in a later analysis, unique TCR beta chains came to approximately 83 million, with around 9.9 million shared. Some clones are missing from TCRdb's copy, which holds only in-frame ones; the method was immunoSEQ multiplex PCR. From that table come the V and J calls and clone size; the DNA was used to work out D and trimming. The table includes about 160,000 clones, 70% to 80% detected once.

This TCR came from a man aged 45-60 years in good health and CMV-seropositive. Sample: PBMCs. V and J are TRBV7-6 and TRBJ2-5; maybe TRBD1 (5 bases). CDR3 sequence (DNA): TGTGCCAGCAGCTTAGAGGCAGGGTCCGAGACCCAGTACTTC. Translating it yields CASSLEAGSETQYF.